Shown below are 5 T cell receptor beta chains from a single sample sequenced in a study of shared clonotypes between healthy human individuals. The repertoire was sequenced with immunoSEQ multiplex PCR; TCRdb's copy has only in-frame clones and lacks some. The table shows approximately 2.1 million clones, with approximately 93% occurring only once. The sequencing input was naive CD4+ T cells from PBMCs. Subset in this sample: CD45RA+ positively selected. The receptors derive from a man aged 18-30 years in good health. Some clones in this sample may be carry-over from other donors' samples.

The CDR3 is CASSRAGQGNIYEQYF. CDR3 DNA sequence: TGCGCCAGCAGCCGGGCTGGACAGGGGAATATCTACGAGCAGTACTTC. V gene TRBV5-1 combines with J gene TRBJ2-7; 9 nucleotides line up with TRBD1. Germline lookup yields CDR1 SGHRS and CDR2 YFSETQ. The junction had 11 bases not matched to a gene; V was cut back by 4 bases and J by 3 bases. This CDR3 is 16 amino acids long.

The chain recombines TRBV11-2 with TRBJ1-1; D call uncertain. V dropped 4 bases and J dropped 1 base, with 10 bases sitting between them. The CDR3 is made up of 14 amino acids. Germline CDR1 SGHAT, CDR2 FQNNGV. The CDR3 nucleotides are TGTGCCAGCAGCTCCGCATGGGGGAACACTGAAGCTTTCTTT. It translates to CASSSAWGNTEAFF.

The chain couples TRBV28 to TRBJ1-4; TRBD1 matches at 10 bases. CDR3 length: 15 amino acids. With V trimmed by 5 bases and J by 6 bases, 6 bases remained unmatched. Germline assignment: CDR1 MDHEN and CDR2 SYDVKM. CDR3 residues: CASSPRDRGYEKLFF. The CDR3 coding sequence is TGTGCCAGCAGTCCCCGGGACAGGGGTTATGAAAAACTGTTTTTT.

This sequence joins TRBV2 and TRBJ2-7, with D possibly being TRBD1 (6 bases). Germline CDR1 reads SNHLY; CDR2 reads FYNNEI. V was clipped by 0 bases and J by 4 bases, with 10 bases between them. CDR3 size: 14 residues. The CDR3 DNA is TGTGCCAGCAGTGAAGCAGCAGGACAGTACGAGCAGTACTTC. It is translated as CASSEAAGQYEQYF. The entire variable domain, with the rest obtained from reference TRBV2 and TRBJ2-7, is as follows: EPEVTQTPSHQVTQMGQEVILRCVPISNHLYFYWYRQILGQKVEFLVSFYNNEISEKSEIFDDQFSVERPDGSNFTLKIRSTKLEDSAMYFCASSEAAGQYEQYFGPGTRLTVT.

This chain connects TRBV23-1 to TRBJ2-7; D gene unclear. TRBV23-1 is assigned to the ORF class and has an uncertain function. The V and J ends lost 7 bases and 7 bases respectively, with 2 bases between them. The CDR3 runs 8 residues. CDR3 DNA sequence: TGCGCCAGCACAGAGCAGTACTTC. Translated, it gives CASTEQYF.